This entry is about one T cell receptor (beta chain). Its antigen is not identified. The data were obtained in a study of cytomegalovirus exposure and HLA in healthy donors. Points from the study as a whole: Sequencing likely generated an artifact that appeared as a cluster of highly shared sequence variants. A further, later analysis showed that HLA-associated TCR beta chains (compared with equally common others) were more clonally expanded.

The PCR contained 60 Vbeta and 13 Jbeta primers. Data came from immunoSEQ multiplex PCR; TCRdb stores just in-frame clones and leaves some out. The repertoire has 150,000 to 200,000 clones, roughly 80% of them found once; the top ten carry approximately 6%. This TCR derives from a man in his forties in good health and CMV-seropositive. Sequencing used PBMCs.

The CDR3 protein is CASSDGRGAGTDTQYF. The CDR3 DNA is TGTGCCAGCAGTGATGGGCGGGGGGCCGGCACAGATACGCAGTATTTT. The rearrangement uses TRBV5-4 and TRBJ2-3, with 8 bases identical to TRBD2. Germline CDR1 and CDR2: SGHNT and YYREEE (reference sequence). The CDR3 spans 16 residues. Trimming took 5 bases from V and 1 from J; bases not matched to a gene: 9.